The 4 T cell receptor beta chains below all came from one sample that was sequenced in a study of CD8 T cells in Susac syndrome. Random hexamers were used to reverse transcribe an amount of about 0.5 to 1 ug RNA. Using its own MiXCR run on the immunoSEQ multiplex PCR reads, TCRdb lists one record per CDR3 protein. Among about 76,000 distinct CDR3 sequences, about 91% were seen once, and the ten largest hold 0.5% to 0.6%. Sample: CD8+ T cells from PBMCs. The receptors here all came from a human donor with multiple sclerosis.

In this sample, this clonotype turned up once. The CDR3 sequence: CASSSGPERYF. CDR3 DNA: TGTGCCAGCAGTTCGGGCCCTGAAAGGTACTTC. The chain links TRBV6-5 to TRBJ2-7; unclear D gene. The CDR3 is 11 residues long. CDR1 is MNHEY, CDR2 SVGAGI, per germline. Trimming left V 4 bases short and J 12 bases short, with 13 bases between.

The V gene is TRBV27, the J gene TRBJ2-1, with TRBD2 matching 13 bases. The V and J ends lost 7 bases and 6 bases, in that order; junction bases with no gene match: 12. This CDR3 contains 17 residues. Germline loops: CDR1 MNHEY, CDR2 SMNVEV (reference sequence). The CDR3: CASTSPGRLAGGNEQFF. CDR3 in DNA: TGTGCCAGCACCTCCCCGGGGAGACTAGCGGGGGGCAATGAGCAGTTCTTC.

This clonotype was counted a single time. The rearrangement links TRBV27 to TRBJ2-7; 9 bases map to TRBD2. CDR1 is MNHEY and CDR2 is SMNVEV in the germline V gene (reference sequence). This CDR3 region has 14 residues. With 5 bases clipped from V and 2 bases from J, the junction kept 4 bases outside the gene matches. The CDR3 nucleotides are TGTGCCAGCAGTCTGGGACTAGCTACCTACGAGCAGTACTTC. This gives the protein CASSLGLATYEQYF.

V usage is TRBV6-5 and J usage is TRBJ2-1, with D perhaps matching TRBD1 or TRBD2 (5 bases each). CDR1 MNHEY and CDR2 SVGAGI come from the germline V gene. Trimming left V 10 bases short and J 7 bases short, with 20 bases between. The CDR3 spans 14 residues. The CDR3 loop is CATSWFEGKNEQFF. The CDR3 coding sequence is TGTGCCACCTCATGGTTCGAGGGGAAAAATGAGCAGTTCTTC.